This T cell receptor beta chain was captured by sequencing in a study of T cell responses to AZD1222 COVID-19 vaccine (dated by TCRdb to the early 2020s). Background for the entire study: AZD1222 recipients with second doses at about 4 weeks or about 12 weeks were pooled, because spike-specific TCR depth and breadth did not differ between schedules. TCR sequencing covered 230 to 250 trial participants: around 210 given two doses of AZD1222 and around 26 given two doses of MenACWY control vaccine. Trial participants were enrolled by age into subgroups of 18-55, 56-69 and 70-plus years, and about 150, 27 and 61 TCR-sequenced participants, respectively, were included in these subgroups.

Study-wide conclusions, independent of this receptor: No day 14 peak-response samples were available, so repertoires were characterized only after the peak T cell response. After two AZD1222 doses, both the breadth and the depth of spike-specific TCRs were significantly higher than at day 0 and than in MenACWY recipients. Participants were mostly white British and included more females than males, and it was suggested by the authors that clonal diversity may have been underestimated. Reportedly, close to half of the unique spike-specific TCRs recognized epitopes lying outside the regions that are mutated in the B.1.351 and B.1.1.7 variants. Conclusions about previously exposed vaccinees are limited, since just five or six AZD1222 recipients were seropositive for SARS-CoV-2 at baseline. The 56-69-year group was small, and its depth increase did not reach significance, likely because of low power. CD4 TCRs associated with the vaccine covered the entire spike protein, and the dominant responses were in regions 160-218 and 743-854.

As concerns this clone: The antigen it recognizes is unknown. Within one base of it there is no much larger clone, and no base qualities were kept.

The CDR3 regions of human TCRbeta chains were analyzed by immunosequencing. Regarding the original processing steps: Repertoire TCRs were matched against a reference library of SARS-CoV-2-specific TCRs generated with the MIRA antigen-specificity platform. Breadth was defined as the fraction of unique TCRs that were SARS-CoV-2-associated. Depth was defined as the fraction of total T cells that were SARS-CoV-2-associated. Each spike-specific TCR was assigned to its reactive spike region and to a CD4 or CD8 class using the MIRA data. Log10-transformed breadth and depth values were compared by one-way ANOVA with Sidak's multiple comparisons tests. The source is immuneACCESS, and TCRdb retained only in-frame sequences with V and J called. Part of the clones is not carried over; for the studies checked, unresolved V genes explain less than half of this, and the remainder is unexplained. V and J calls and clone size are copied from that table; D and trimming were computed from the DNA. The sample table records 55,000 to 80,000 clones; 84% of these occur just once. The ten biggest clones cover over 8% of the sample.

What the time point label conveys for this sample: baseline before first vaccination. Vaccinee samples were obtained from the UK trials COV001 and COV002, which included a single-blind randomized controlled phase 2/3 trial of AZD1222 (ChAdOx1 nCoV-19) in healthy adults. Trial participant PBMC samples were collected at day 0 and day 28 after the second dose for TCRbeta chain sequencing. From the cysteine through the phenylalanine, the CDR3 covers 13 amino acids. Of all the DNA, just the CDR3 is kept, 39 bases in frame from base 1. V and J lose 11 bases and 2 bases, and a span of 15 bases separates them. The germline V gene (reference sequence) provides CDR1 LNHDA and CDR2 SQIVND.

This specimen consisted of peripheral blood, obtained on day 0 of AZD1222 vaccination. Recombination linked TRBV19 to TRBJ2-5; tentative D gene TRBD2, with 6 bases matching. This TCR was recovered from an adult in good health. The CDR3 is CAPTCGVQETQYF. At the DNA level, the sequence is TGTGCCCCGACCTGCGGGGTTCAAGAGACCCAGTACTTC.